This entry is about one TCR beta chain. No antigen is known for it. The record originates from a study of T cell clusters in autoimmune cytopenias (dated by TCRdb to between 2017 and 2020). Regarding the research as a whole: A median TRB sequencing depth of roughly 56,000 reads per sample was reached, and a median of roughly 2,300 distinct TRB clonotypes per sample was obtained. In autoimmune cytopenia patients, peripheral blood TRB and IGH repertoires were sequenced during active disease and over treatment follow-up, together with healthy, CLL and autoimmune hepatitis controls. The goal of the study was to find out whether patients with autoimmune cytopenia have a disease-specific immune repertoire signature that could be used as a blood-based biomarker. Overall results and qualifications from the work: Around 3-fold more exclusive TRB clusters were observed in healthy donors than in active autoimmune hepatitis patients, consistent with an autoimmunity-wide signature. The cluster-lack signature was not seen for secondary cytopenia versus CLL, apparently masked by the dominant lymphoma-associated repertoire. The TRB repertoire shifts, including less even repertoires in secondary cytopenia and CLL, mostly reflected lymphoma bias and not autoimmunity. The T cell clusters were defined only in silico, and the functional role of the clusters still needed to be validated experimentally. GLIPH suggested that primary autoimmune cytopenia patients lacked physiological T cell clusters: 40 to 60 clusters were exclusive to healthy donors versus 17 exclusive to patients.

From the cysteine through the phenylalanine, the CDR3 covers 15 amino acids. DNA for this receptor is not on file. Each sample's TRB amplification started from 250 to 300 ng of peripheral blood genomic DNA, which corresponds to tens of thousands of genome equivalents. TRB rearrangements were amplified by multiplex PCR using a touch-down protocol with TRB-A and TRB-B primer pools mixed in one tube. Illumina adapters and sample indices were added to the amplicons through two consecutive PCR reactions performed with Phusion HS II polymerase. The amplicons were purified from gel with the NucleoSpin Gel and PCR Clean-up kit, after which the amplicons were quantified by Qubit and checked for quality on an Agilent 2100 Bioanalyzer. Sequencing of the libraries was done on an Illumina MiSeq with 600-cycle, single-indexed, paired-end runs. For the original study's pipeline: MiXCR version 2.1.12, together with the default MiXCR reference library, was used to align and assemble the TRB reads. A clone was defined by each unique CDR3 nucleotide sequence, and the analysis included only productive sequences supported by at least two reads. Repertoire diversity was assessed by alpha-parameterized diversity profiles (alpha 0 to 5), including Shannon (alpha 1) and Simpson (alpha 2) indices, computed with an R script. Combinatorial TRB VJ usage was calculated with the tcR package and was compared between cohorts by principal component analysis performed with ade4. TCRbeta CDR3s were clustered with GLIPH on cohort pairs matched by age and read depth, and cluster frequencies were compared by Wilcoxon test. TCRdb reprocessed the raw reads; every CDR3 protein sequence is a single record, and DNA is not supplied. The V and J calls and clone size are TCRdb's, not the authors'. The table kept for this sample lists 5,500 to 8,500 distinct CDR3 sequences. The ten largest make up roughly 25% of the sample.

This clonotype originated in a human donor with an autoimmune cytopenia or autoimmune hepatitis (not recorded which). Sequencing used peripheral blood. The chain is made from TRBV12-3 or TRBV12-4 and TRBJ1-2; TCRdb's D gene call, TRBD1, goes unchecked for lack of DNA. The CDR3 has the sequence CASRPRQGATSGYTF.